The 32 T cell receptor beta chains below all came from one sample that was sequenced in a study of blood T cell repertoires in COVID-19 (dated by TCRdb to the early 2020s). Library generation was performed with the immunoSEQ multiplex PCR assay. TCRdb mirrors the immuneACCESS table, restricted to in-frame sequences. Some clones are absent from its copies; in checked studies, under half trace to an unresolved V gene, and the reason for the others is unknown. Across this sample there are tens of thousands of clones, with approximately 85% seen only once. The ten largest clones capture roughly an eighth of the sample. Sequenced material: peripheral blood. These receptors all come from a human donor in a cohort sampled during active COVID-19.

This clone was observed once. The V call is TRBV9, the J call TRBJ2-1; 9 nucleotides match TRBD1. With 3 bases clipped from V and 10 bases from J, the junction kept 8 bases outside the gene matches. The CDR3 length is 14 residues. Germline CDR1 SGDLS, CDR2 YYNGEE. The CDR3 coding sequence is TGTGCCAGCAGCGAGCGGGACAGGGAGGGCGAGCAGTTCTTC. Its protein product is CASSERDREGEQFF.

The chain joins TRBV20-1 to TRBJ2-1, with 10 bases lining up with TRBD2. Germline CDR1 and CDR2: DFQATT and SNEGSKA (reference sequence). This CDR3 comprises 16 residues. V gave up 3 bases and J gave up 7 bases; unmatched junction bases: 12. The CDR3 nucleotides are TGCAGTGCTAGTCGGTACGCAATAGCGGGGGGTAATGAGCAGTTCTTC. This encodes CSASRYAIAGGNEQFF.

This clone was found a few times. The rearrangement uses TRBV7-2 and TRBJ2-3; TRBD1 matches at 8 bases. The CDR3 length is 17 residues. In germline, CDR1 is SGHTA, CDR2 FQGNSA. The junction had 11 bases not matched to a gene; V was cut back by 4 bases and J by 2 bases. The CDR3 DNA is TGTGCCAGCAGCTCACGGACAGGGATATCGCCCACAGATACGCAGTATTTT. Its translation: CASSSRTGISPTDTQYF.

The chain carries TRBV5-5 and TRBJ1-5, with TRBD1 matching 7 bases. The junction had 6 bases not matched to a gene; V was cut back by 1 base and J by 8 bases. CDR3 length: 14 residues. Germline CDR1 SGHKS, CDR2 YYEKEE (reference sequence). CDR3 in DNA: TGTGCCAGCAGCTTGATCGAGGGGGCGAAGCCCCAGCATTTT. Amino acids: CASSLIEGAKPQHF.

CDR3 residues: CASSFTSGRQETQYF. CDR3 DNA: TGTGCCAGCAGTTTCACTAGCGGGAGACAAGAGACCCAGTACTTC. This chain uses TRBV5-4 with TRBJ2-5; 11 nucleotides align to TRBD2. Germline V gene lookup returns CDR1 SGHNT and CDR2 YYREEE (reference sequence). The CDR3 loop spans 15 amino acids. Trimming removed 5 bases from V and 2 bases from J; junction bases left unmatched: 5. The full variable domain, its missing parts supplied by reference TRBV5-4 and TRBJ2-5, is ETGVTQSPTHLIKTRGQQVTLRCSSQSGHNTVSWYQQALGQGPQFIFQYYREEENGRGNFPPRFSGLQFPNYSSELNVNALELDDSALYLCASSFTSGRQETQYFGPGTRLLVL.

This chain joins TRBV21-1 and TRBJ1-6; TRBD1 reflects the table's D call only, with no check against the DNA. TRBV21-1 constitutes a pseudogene. CDR3 length: 17 residues. DNA for the CDR3: TGTGCCAGCAGAACTTCCTTGGACAGGGCTCATAATTCACCCCTCCACTTT. Its protein product is CASRTSLDRAHNSPLHF.

The CDR3 here is CASRNREAGGTDTQYF. The CDR3 bases are TGTGCCAGCAGAAATAGAGAAGCGGGGGGCACAGATACGCAGTATTTT. The chain has TRBV7-2 and TRBJ2-3, with 8 bases fitting TRBD2. Germline V gene data show CDR1 as SGHTA and CDR2 as FQGNSA. The V gene end was trimmed by 6 bases and the J gene end by 1 base; junction bases not matched to a gene: 9. This CDR3 contains 16 residues.

In its sample, this clone was seen once. The rearrangement joins TRBV6-5 to TRBJ2-3; TRBD2 is a possible D gene (5 bases). The CDR3 extends over 15 amino acids. The germline V gene has CDR1 MNHEY and CDR2 SVGAGI. Trimming took 2 bases from V and 3 from J, leaving 12 bases between them. This CDR3 reads CASSYSPGGTDTQYF. CDR3 DNA: TGTGCCAGCAGTTACAGCCCAGGAGGAACAGATACGCAGTATTTT.

The V and J genes are TRBV29-1 and TRBJ2-7, with a possible D match to TRBD1 (6 bases). The CDR3 sequence is 11 residues long. The V gene lost 6 bases and the J gene lost 2 bases, with 8 bases spanning the gap. Per the germline V gene, CDR1 is SQVTM and CDR2 is ANQGSEA. CDR3 coding DNA: TGCAGCGTGGGGGCTGCCTACGAGCAGTACTTC. It translates to CSVGAAYEQYF.

This sequence joins TRBV6-5 and TRBJ1-2; D gene uncertain. The V gene's germline CDR1 is MNHEY and CDR2 SVGAGI. Trimming cost V 7 bases and J 8 bases, with 14 bases left between them. The CDR3 is 12 residues long. CDR3 bases: TGTGCCAGCACTCGAGATATCCGCGGCTACACCTTC. Protein product: CASTRDIRGYTF.

This sequence joins TRBV7-9 and TRBJ1-6; D is possibly TRBD1 (5 bases). Germline V gives CDR1 SEHNR, CDR2 FQNEAQ (reference sequence). This CDR3 contains 15 residues. Trimming removed 5 bases from V and 8 bases from J, with 16 bases in between. CDR3 coding DNA: TGTGCCAGCAGCGCATACGGGGGTATTGATTCACCCCTCCACTTT. Translating gives CASSAYGGIDSPLHF.

J is TRBJ1-1 and V is TRBV4-2; TRBD1 is a possible D gene (5 bases). CDR1 is LGHNA, CDR2 YNFKEQ, per germline. CDR3 length: 15 residues. V lost 0 bases to trimming and J lost 5 bases, with 13 bases between them. In DNA, the CDR3 is TGTGCCAGCAGCCAAGATTCGGGGGACGAGACTGAAGCTTTCTTT. Protein product: CASSQDSGDETEAFF.

The chain recombines TRBV6-5 with TRBJ2-7; the D gene is possibly TRBD2 (7 bases). V dropped 7 bases and J dropped 5 bases, with 21 bases sitting between them. In germline, CDR1 is MNHEY, CDR2 SVGAGI. There are 15 residues in the CDR3. CDR3 amino acids: CASKNPRGGQDEQYF. CDR3 nucleotide sequence: TGTGCCAGCAAAAACCCGAGGGGGGGGCAGGACGAGCAGTACTTC.

The chain combines TRBV7-8 with TRBJ2-5; 9 bases align to TRBD2. V lost 3 bases, J lost 2 bases, and 4 bases stayed unmatched. The length of the CDR3 is 15 residues. Germline assignment: CDR1 SGHVS and CDR2 FQNEAQ. The chain's CDR3 is CASSFGGGVQETQYF. CDR3 bases: TGTGCCAGCAGCTTCGGCGGGGGGGTACAAGAGACCCAGTACTTC.

The CDR3 here is CASSQVAGRWTEAFF. The CDR3, as DNA: TGCGCCAGCAGCCAAGTAGCCGGGAGGTGGACTGAAGCTTTCTTT. J is TRBJ1-1 and V is TRBV4-1; no clear D gene. Trimming cost V 1 base and J 5 bases, with 14 bases left between them. The CDR3 runs 15 residues. Germline V gives CDR1 MGHRA, CDR2 YSYEKL.

This chain connects TRBV24-1 to TRBJ1-5; D not certain. Germline V gives CDR1 KGHDR, CDR2 SFDVKD. The V end was cut by 3 bases, the J end by 4 bases, with 3 bases between. This CDR3 is 12 amino acids long. CDR3 region: CATSDPNQPQHF. For the CDR3, the DNA is TGTGCCACCAGTGATCCGAATCAGCCCCAGCATTTT.

The chain carries TRBV2 and TRBJ2-3; D is unclear. Germline CDR1 SNHLY, CDR2 FYNNEI. The CDR3 consists of 13 residues. Trimming pared 3 bases from V and 4 bases from J, leaving 8 bases between. The CDR3, as DNA: TGTGCCAGCAGTGATTCAGTGGCAGATACGCAGTATTTT. Its protein product is CASSDSVADTQYF.

The chain couples TRBV5-1 to TRBJ2-7; D perhaps matches TRBD2 (5 bases). Deletions cut 0 bases from V and 7 bases from J, with 17 bases between. CDR3 length equals 15 residues. In germline, CDR1 is SGHRS, CDR2 YFSETQ. Here the CDR3 reads CASSLAETSWREQYF. CDR3 bases: TGCGCCAGCAGCTTGGCTGAGACCTCATGGAGGGAGCAGTACTTC. Full variable domain (rest looked up from reference TRBV5-1 and TRBJ2-7): KAGVTQTPRYLIKTRGQQVTLSCSPISGHRSVSWYQQTPGQGLQFLFEYFSETQRNKGNFPGRFSGRQFSNSRSEMNVSTLELGDSALYLCASSLAETSWREQYFGPGTRLTVT.

The chain couples TRBV11-2 to TRBJ1-4; 9 bases fit TRBD1. Germline trimming cut 4 bases from V and 7 bases from J; bases unmatched to any gene: 7. Germline CDR1 reads SGHAT; CDR2 reads FQNNGV. This CDR3 comprises 15 residues. In nucleotides, the CDR3 is TGTGCCAGCAGCTCCGGACAGGGGATGACTGAAAAACTGTTTTTT. Translation gives CASSSGQGMTEKLFF. Together with reference TRBV11-2 and TRBJ1-4, the CDR3 gives the full variable domain: EAGVAQSPRYKIIEKRQSVAFWCNPISGHATLYWYQQILGQGPKLLIQFQNNGVVDDSQLPKDRFSAERLKGVDSTLKIQPAKLEDSAVYLCASSSGQGMTEKLFFGSGTQLSVL.

In this sample, this clone turned up a few times. The chain joins TRBV4-1 to TRBJ1-1, with 7 bases fitting TRBD1. V lost 4 bases and J lost 9; bases outside the gene matches: 8. This CDR3 has 13 residues. Germline CDR1 and CDR2: MGHRA and YSYEKL. The DNA of the CDR3 is TGCGCCAGCAGCCCGCGACAGGGCGGGCAAGCTTTCTTT. Its protein product is CASSPRQGGQAFF.

The rearrangement joins TRBV2 to TRBJ1-5, with D maybe TRBD1 (5 bases). CDR3 length equals 14 residues. The V gene lost 2 bases and the J gene lost 9 bases, with 14 bases spanning the gap. In germline, CDR1 is SNHLY, CDR2 FYNNEI. The CDR3 nucleotides are TGTGCCAGCAGTGAACGGCGGGGACCATGGCCCCAGCATTTT. This translates into CASSERRGPWPQHF.

The chain couples TRBV28 to TRBJ1-5; 8 bases align to TRBD1. The CDR3 has 15 residues. V gave up 5 bases and J gave up 5 bases; unmatched junction bases: 8. Germline values: CDR1 MDHEN, CDR2 SYDVKM. CDR3 sequence: CASSTGQGRYQPQHF. Written as DNA, the CDR3 is TGTGCCAGCAGTACAGGACAGGGACGGTATCAGCCCCAGCATTTT.

The CDR3 DNA reads as TGTGCCAGCGGGTTAGCGGGGGAGGGGACAGATACGCAGTATTTT. Translated, it gives CASGLAGEGTDTQYF. The chain uses TRBV6-6 and TRBJ2-3; 9 nucleotides match TRBD2. V trimming: 8 bases; J trimming: 3 bases; junction bases outside the gene matches: 9. This CDR3 has 15 amino acids. Germline V lookup: CDR1 MNHNY, CDR2 SVGAGI (reference sequence).

V and J are TRBV3-1 (or the pseudogene TRBV3-2) and TRBJ2-7, with D possibly being TRBD1 (5 bases). CDR1 LGHDT and CDR2 YNNKEL come from the germline V gene (reference sequence). Trimming left V 0 bases short and J 4 bases short, with 7 bases between. The CDR3 totals 13 residues. The CDR3 DNA reads as TGTGCCAGCAGCCAAGATGACAGATACGAGCAGTACTTC. This translates into CASSQDDRYEQYF.

The V and J genes are TRBV30 and TRBJ1-3, with a possible D match to TRBD1 (6 bases). V lost 0 bases and J 2 bases, leaving 20 bases between the germline ends. The CDR3 totals 18 residues. The V gene's germline CDR1 is GTSNPN and CDR2 SVGIG (reference sequence). The CDR3 sequence: CAWSVLGRGLGPGNTIYF. DNA for the CDR3: TGTGCCTGGAGTGTACTGGGAAGGGGGTTAGGCCCTGGAAACACCATATATTTT.

V and J are TRBV7-8 and TRBJ2-1; 11 bases map to TRBD1. Germline values: CDR1 SGHVS, CDR2 FQNEAQ. J gave up 5 bases and V 0 bases, and 18 bases lay outside the gene matches. This CDR3 has 21 amino acids. The CDR3 nucleotides read TGTGCCAGCAGCTTAGCCCGGACAGGGGGCGCCCTTCTTGGATGGAACAATGAGCAGTTCTTC. This encodes CASSLARTGGALLGWNNEQFF. Full variable domain (remainder filled in from reference TRBV7-8 and TRBJ2-1): GAGVSQSPRYKVAKRGQDVALRCDPISGHVSLFWYQQALGQGPEFLTYFQNEAQLDKSGLPSDRFFAERPEGSVSTLKIQRTQQEDSAVYLCASSLARTGGALLGWNNEQFFGPGTRLTVL.

This clone is a singleton in its sample. The V and J genes are TRBV7-3 and TRBJ2-3; the D gene is possibly TRBD1 (5 bases). With 5 bases removed from V and 6 bases from J, the gap between germline ends came to 12 bases. This CDR3 is built from 13 residues. Germline-derived CDR1 and CDR2 are SGHTA and FQGTGA. The CDR3 DNA reads TGTGCCAGCAGCCCACAGGTTATGGATACGCAGTATTTT. This encodes CASSPQVMDTQYF.

This chain connects TRBV7-8 to TRBJ1-1, with D unclear. Trimming cost V 7 bases and J 3 bases, with 12 bases left between them. The CDR3 has 13 residues. Germline CDR1 SGHVS, CDR2 FQNEAQ. The CDR3 loop reads CASTDTRHTEAFF. The CDR3, as DNA: TGTGCCAGCACAGACACCCGGCACACTGAAGCTTTCTTT.

This rearrangement joins TRBV4-3 to TRBJ2-1, with no clear D. This CDR3 comprises 11 residues. Between the trimmed V and J ends, which lost 1 base and 9 bases, there was a span of 4 bases. CDR1 and CDR2 (germline): LGHNA, YSLEER. The CDR3 region has the DNA TGCGCCAGCAGCCAAGCAGGTGAGCAGTTCTTC. This codes for CASSQAGEQFF.

This clone has only one observation. This chain links TRBV5-4 with TRBJ1-2; 9 bases match TRBD1. Losses at the gene ends were 1 base for V and 4 bases for J; bases not matched to a gene: 2. The CDR3 contains 14 residues. The V gene's germline CDR1 is SGHNT and CDR2 YYREEE (reference sequence). In DNA form, the CDR3 reads TGTGCCAGCAGCTTGACAGGGGGCGCCTATGGCTACACCTTC. Encoded protein: CASSLTGGAYGYTF.

In its sample, this clone was seen once. This specimen includes other DNA sequences encoding the same CDR3. The chain carries TRBV6-2 or TRBV6-3 and TRBJ1-1; D not resolved. The CDR3 runs 14 residues. Germline V CDR1 and CDR2: MNHEY, SVGEGT. Trimming shortened V by 0 bases and J by 4 bases, and 9 bases separated the two germline ends. CDR3 loop: CASSYSSGGTEAFF. The DNA for the CDR3 is TGTGCCAGCAGTTACTCGTCAGGTGGCACTGAAGCTTTCTTT.

This rearrangement joins TRBV5-5 to TRBJ2-5, with 14 positions matching TRBD2. CDR1 and CDR2 from the germline V gene are SGHKS and YYEKEE (reference sequence). The CDR3 contains 18 residues. After removal of 4 bases from V and 4 bases from J, the junction contained 12 bases not matched to a gene. In DNA form, the CDR3 reads TGTGCCAGCAGCCTTGGGACTAGCGGGGGCTTCGGAGGAGAGACCCAGTACTTC. This codes for CASSLGTSGGFGGETQYF.